A single sample gave rise to the 8 T cell receptor beta chains below, sequenced in a study of OX40 agonist ivuxolimab in advanced cancers. Sequencing was performed with immunoSEQ multiplex PCR; in TCRdb, only in-frame clones are kept and a portion is missing. The data contain tens of thousands of clones, roughly 84% of them singletons. The sample in question was CD4+ or CD8+ T cells sorted from blood, obtained in a trial of the OX40 agonist ivuxolimab. The receptors were gathered from an adult with an advanced solid tumor such as melanoma, head and neck, liver or kidney cancer.

This clone came up a few times. The V gene is TRBV2, the J gene TRBJ1-2; D gene uncertain. The CDR3 extends over 14 amino acids. Germline V gene data show CDR1 as SNHLY and CDR2 as FYNNEI. Trimming shortened V by 6 bases and J by 2 bases, and 13 bases separated the two germline ends. This CDR3 reads CASRKGSSNYGYTF. CDR3 bases: TGTGCCAGCAGGAAAGGGAGTTCCAACTATGGCTACACCTTC.

The chain carries TRBV19 and TRBJ1-6; possibly TRBD1 for D (5 bases). The CDR3 extends over 13 amino acids. Germline CDR1 is LNHDA and CDR2 is SQIVND (reference sequence). V was trimmed by 4 bases and J by 9 bases, leaving 10 bases between them. CDR3 loop: CASSTQGFSPLHF. In DNA form, the CDR3 reads TGTGCCAGTAGTACCCAGGGTTTTTCACCCCTCCACTTT.

The V and J genes are TRBV10-3 and TRBJ1-5; D possibly corresponds to TRBD1 (6 bases). The germline V gene has CDR1 ENHRY and CDR2 SYGVKD. Deletions cut 10 bases from V and 4 bases from J, with 17 bases between. There are 14 residues in the CDR3. The CDR3 loop is CATRGQIDNQPQHF. The CDR3 DNA reads as TGTGCCACCCGGGGGCAGATCGATAATCAGCCCCAGCATTTT.

V usage is TRBV6-6 and J usage is TRBJ2-2; D may be TRBD1 or TRBD2 (6 bases each). Trimming took 2 bases from V and 3 from J, leaving 10 bases between them. Germline lookup yields CDR1 MNHNY and CDR2 SVGAGI (reference sequence). This CDR3 has 15 amino acids. The CDR3 DNA reads as TGTGCCAGCAGTTACAGGAGGGGGGACACCGGGGAGCTGTTTTTT. Translation: CASSYRRGDTGELFF.

The chain joins TRBV29-1 to TRBJ1-2; tentatively, D is TRBD1 (6 bases). CDR3 size: 11 residues. Trimming removed 4 bases from V and 8 bases from J, with 11 bases in between. CDR1 is SQVTM and CDR2 is ANQGSEA in the germline V gene. The CDR3 DNA follows: TGCAGCGTTGGGGACAATCGCGGCTACACCTTC. It encodes CSVGDNRGYTF.

The chain recombines TRBV7-2 with TRBJ2-1, with 13 nucleotides matching TRBD2. With 6 bases clipped from V and 3 bases from J, the junction kept 11 bases outside the gene matches. Looked up from germline, CDR1 is SGHTA and CDR2 is FQGNSA. This CDR3 is built from 18 residues. The CDR3 spells CASRAGLAGQYSYNEQFF. In DNA form, the CDR3 reads TGTGCCAGCAGGGCGGGACTAGCGGGGCAATATAGCTACAATGAGCAGTTCTTC.

The V call is TRBV4-1, the J call TRBJ1-2; 9 nucleotides match TRBD1. This CDR3 comprises 15 residues. Unmatched junction bases numbered 4, after V lost 1 base and J lost 4 bases. The germline gives CDR1 MGHRA, CDR2 YSYEKL. CDR3 sequence: CASSQVSGQGYGYTF. Written as DNA, the CDR3 is TGCGCCAGCAGCCAAGTCTCGGGACAGGGCTATGGCTACACCTTC.

V and J are TRBV18 and TRBJ1-6, with D hard to call. The CDR3 runs 16 residues. The germline CDR1 and CDR2 sequences are KGHSH and LQKENI. Trimming left V 0 bases short and J 3 bases short, with 9 bases between. The CDR3 DNA is TGTGCCAGCTCACCACCGGAGGGTATCTATAATTCACCCCTCCACTTT. It is translated as CASSPPEGIYNSPLHF. Full variable domain (remainder filled in from reference TRBV18 and TRBJ1-6): NAGVMQNPRHLVRRRGQEARLRCSPMKGHSHVYWYRQLPEEGLKFMVYLQKENIIDESGMPKERFSAEFPKEGPSILRIQQVVRGDSAAYFCASSPPEGIYNSPLHFGNGTRLTVT.